This T cell receptor beta chain is from a study of blood T cells in healthy people across ages. As for this clonotype: At one of its ends the junction is not consistent with the germline gene, which may arise from a read error.

A second PCR, run for about 7 to 11 cycles, used a sample-barcoded 5' primer plus a J-beta primer mix. TCRdb passed the 5' RACE reads through MiXCR, listing each CDR3 protein once. The sample yields roughly 700,000 distinct CDR3 sequences, 49% seen once. The germline CDR1 and CDR2 sequences are KGHDR and SFDVKD. The CDR3 is made up of 13 amino acids. This chain uses TRBV24-1 with TRBJ2-5, with D possibly being TRBD2 (5 bases). The end of the DNA fits TRBJ2-7 better, so the J call may be wrong. The clonotype originates from a woman aged 60-70 years in good health. Material: blood. The CDR3 nucleotides are TGTGCCGCCAGTGATCCCGGGACCTACGAGCAGTACTTC. Amino acid sequence: CAASDPGTYEQYF.